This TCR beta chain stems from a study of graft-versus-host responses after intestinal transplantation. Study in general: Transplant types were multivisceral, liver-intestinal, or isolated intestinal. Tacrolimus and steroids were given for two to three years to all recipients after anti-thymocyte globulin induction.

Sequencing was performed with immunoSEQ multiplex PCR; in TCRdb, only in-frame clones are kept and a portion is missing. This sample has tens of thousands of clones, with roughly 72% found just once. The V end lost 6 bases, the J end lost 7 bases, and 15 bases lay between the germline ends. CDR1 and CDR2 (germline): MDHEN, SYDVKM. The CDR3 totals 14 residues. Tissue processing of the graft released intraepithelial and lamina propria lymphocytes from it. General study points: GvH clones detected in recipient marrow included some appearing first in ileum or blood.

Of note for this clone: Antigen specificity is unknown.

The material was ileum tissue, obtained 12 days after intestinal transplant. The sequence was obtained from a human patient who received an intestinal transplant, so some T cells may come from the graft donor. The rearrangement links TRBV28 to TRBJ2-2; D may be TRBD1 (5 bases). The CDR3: CASRPQEPYGELFF. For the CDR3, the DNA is TGTGCCAGCAGGCCACAGGAACCTTACGGGGAGCTGTTTTTT.